Listed below are T cell receptor beta chains from one sample, sequenced in a study of T cell responses to AZD1222 COVID-19 vaccine. TCRdb keeps only in-frame clones here, not all; method: immunoSEQ multiplex PCR. The table includes some 84,000 clones, 75% to 90% detected once. The specimen comprised peripheral blood, sampled 28 days after the second AZD1222 dose. These receptor sequences come from an adult who received the AZD1222 COVID-19 vaccine. Both conserved end residues are part of each CDR3. A D gene is named only where the DNA matches it firmly. Size is stated for part of the rows, as once, few or many counts, or as a class when the clone is expanded.

14 NA TRBJ1-4 NA TRBV29-1 CSVGKGGTNEKLFF TGCAGCGTTGGGAAGGGGGGGACTAATGAAAAACTGTTTTTT
15 NA TRBJ1-6 NA TRBV5-4 CASSGGGVRNSPLHF TGTGCCAGCAGCGGTGGCGGGGTCAGAAATTCACCCCTCCACTTT
16 NA TRBJ1-5 few TRBV4-3 CASSQDRVGGDQPQHF TGCGCCAGCAGCCAAGATAGGGTAGGTGGGGATCAGCCCCAGCATTTT
13 NA TRBJ1-4 many TRBV30 CAWSQGSSEKLFF TGTGCCTGGAGTCAGGGCAGTAGTGAAAAACTGTTTTTT
15 NA TRBJ2-1 NA TRBV9 CASSVDGRDVSEQFF TGTGCCAGCAGCGTAGATGGCAGGGACGTTAGTGAGCAGTTCTTC
15 NA TRBJ1-5 NA TRBV4-1 CASSPRRDINQPQHF TGCGCCAGCAGCCCCCGCAGGGACATCAATCAGCCCCAGCATTTT
15 TRBD2 TRBJ2-7 NA TRBV14 CASSQELAGKYEQYF TGTGCCAGCAGCCAAGAACTAGCGGGGAAATACGAGCAGTACTTC
16 NA TRBJ1-2 NA TRBV10-3 CAISEIALGSNYGYTF TGTGCCATCAGTGAAATAGCCCTGGGTTCTAACTATGGCTACACCTTC
16 NA TRBJ1-2 NA TRBV4-3 CASSQEYQEPNYGYIF TGCGCCAGCAGCCAAGAATATCAGGAACCTAACTATGGCTACATCTTC
14 NA TRBJ2-3 NA TRBV19 CARTQDSTTDTQYF TGTGCCAGGACCCAGGACAGCACGACAGATACGCAGTATTTT
14 NA TRBJ1-1 NA TRBV19 CASSYRTRNTEAFF TGTGCCAGTAGTTACAGGACGAGGAACACTGAAGCTTTCTTT
11 TRBD1 TRBJ1-3 NA TRBV30 CAWGQANTIYF TGTGCCTGGGGACAGGCAAACACCATATATTTT
16 NA TRBJ1-5 NA TRBV6-2/TRBV6-3 CASSYPGANSNQPQHF TGTGCCAGCAGTTACCCTGGGGCTAATAGCAATCAGCCCCAGCATTTT
15 TRBD2 TRBJ2-2 NA TRBV6-4 CASSPSGIDTGELFF TGTGCCAGCAGCCCTAGCGGGATAGACACCGGGGAGCTGTTTTTT
15 TRBD2 TRBJ2-1 NA TRBV28 CASSPTSGYINEQFF TGTGCCAGCAGTCCGACTAGCGGGTATATCAATGAGCAGTTCTTC
15 NA TRBJ1-1 NA TRBV19 CASQYSVSKNTEAFF TGTGCCAGCCAGTATAGTGTGTCGAAGAACACTGAAGCTTTCTTT
14 NA TRBJ1-5 NA TRBV6-5 CASVGSVSNQPQHF TGTGCCAGCGTCGGATCGGTAAGCAATCAGCCCCAGCATTTT
13 NA TRBJ1-1 NA TRBV6-5 CASSLFRGGEAFF TGTGCCAGCAGTCTGTTTAGGGGGGGTGAAGCTTTCTTT
15 TRBD1 TRBJ1-1 NA TRBV7-2 CASSATGTDLSEAFF TGTGCCAGCAGCGCTACCGGGACAGACCTCTCTGAAGCTTTCTTT
14 TRBD1 TRBJ1-1 once TRBV19 CASSNRQGIAEAFF TGTGCCAGTAGTAACCGACAGGGGATCGCTGAAGCTTTCTTT